This TCR beta chain is drawn from a study of cytomegalovirus exposure and HLA in healthy donors. Notes on the study in general: Across all donors, roughly uniform sequencing depth was an assumption of the presence/absence analyses. Productive rates of about 90% or about 30% were seen for most TCR beta V segments in an earlier analysis. The study listed some 160 cytomegalovirus-associated TCR beta chains. As a later analysis showed, a missense DCLRE1C variant was linked to trimming of TCR beta V- and J-genes.

The primer mix had 60 Vbeta and 13 Jbeta primers. Method: immunoSEQ multiplex PCR; TCRdb's copy keeps in-frame clones and lacks some. The sample consists of around 100,000 clones, around three quarters of them appearing once. Turning to this clone: Its antigen remains unidentified.

The source is a man aged 25 to 40 in good health and CMV-seronegative. The sequenced material came from PBMCs.

The CDR3 DNA reads as TGCGCCAGCAGCCATCTCACGGACAGCCAAAAAGAGACCCAGTACTTC. Translating gives CASSHLTDSQKETQYF. V gene TRBV4-1 combines with J gene TRBJ2-5, with D perhaps matching TRBD1 (6 bases). The germline V and J ends were trimmed by 3 bases and 3 bases, with 17 bases remaining between them. Germline V gene sequence: CDR1 MGHRA, CDR2 YSYEKL. The CDR3 loop spans 16 amino acids.